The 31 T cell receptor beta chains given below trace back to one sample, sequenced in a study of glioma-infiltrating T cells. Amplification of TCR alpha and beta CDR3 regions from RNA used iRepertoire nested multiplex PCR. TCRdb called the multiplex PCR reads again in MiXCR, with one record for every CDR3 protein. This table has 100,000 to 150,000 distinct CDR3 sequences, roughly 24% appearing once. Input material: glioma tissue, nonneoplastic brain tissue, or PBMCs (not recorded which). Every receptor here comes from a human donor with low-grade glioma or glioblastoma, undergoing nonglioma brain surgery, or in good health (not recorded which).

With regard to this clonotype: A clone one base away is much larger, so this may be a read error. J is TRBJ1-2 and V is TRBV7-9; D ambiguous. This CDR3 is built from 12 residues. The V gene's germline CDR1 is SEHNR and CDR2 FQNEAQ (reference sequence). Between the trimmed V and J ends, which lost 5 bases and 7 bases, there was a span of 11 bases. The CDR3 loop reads CASSEGSLGYTF. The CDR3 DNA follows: TGTGCCAGCAGCGAAGGGTCTCTTGGCTACACCTTC. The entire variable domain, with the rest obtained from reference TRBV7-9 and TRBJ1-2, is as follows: DTGVSQNPRHKITKRGQNVTFRCDPISEHNRLYWYRQTLGQGPEFLTYFQNEAQLEKSRLLSDRFSAERPKGSFSTLEIQRTEQGDSAMYLCASSEGSLGYTFGSGTRLTVV.

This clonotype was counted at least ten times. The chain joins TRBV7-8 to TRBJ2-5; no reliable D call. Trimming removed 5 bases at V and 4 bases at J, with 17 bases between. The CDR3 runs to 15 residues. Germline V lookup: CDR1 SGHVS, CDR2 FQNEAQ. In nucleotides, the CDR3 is TGTGCCAGCAGCGTCACCGGATCACTCAGAGAGACCCAGTACTTC. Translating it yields CASSVTGSLRETQYF. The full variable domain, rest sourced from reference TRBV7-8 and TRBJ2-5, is GAGVSQSPRYKVAKRGQDVALRCDPISGHVSLFWYQQALGQGPEFLTYFQNEAQLDKSGLPSDRFFAERPEGSVSTLKIQRTQQEDSAVYLCASSVTGSLRETQYFGPGTRLLVL.

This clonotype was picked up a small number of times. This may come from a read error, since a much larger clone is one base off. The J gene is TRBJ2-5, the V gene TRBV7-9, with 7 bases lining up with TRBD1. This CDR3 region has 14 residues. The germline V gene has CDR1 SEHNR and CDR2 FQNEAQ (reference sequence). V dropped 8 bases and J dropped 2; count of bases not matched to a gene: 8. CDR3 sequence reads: CASRIRDSQETQYF. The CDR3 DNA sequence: TGTGCCAGCCGCATAAGGGACAGTCAAGAGACCCAGTACTTC.

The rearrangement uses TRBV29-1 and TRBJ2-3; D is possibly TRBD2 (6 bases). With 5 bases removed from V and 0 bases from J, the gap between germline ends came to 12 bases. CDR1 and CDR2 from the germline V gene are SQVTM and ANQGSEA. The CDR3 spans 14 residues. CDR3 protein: CSVFPGLSTDTQYF. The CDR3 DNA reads TGCAGCGTTTTCCCGGGACTCAGCACAGATACGCAGTATTTT.

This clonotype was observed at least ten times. Here the CDR3 reads CAISDVSADEQFF. CDR3 DNA: TGTGCCATCAGTGATGTTAGTGCCGATGAGCAGTTCTTC. V is TRBV10-3 and J is TRBJ2-1; no clear D. In germline, CDR1 is ENHRY, CDR2 SYGVKD. The CDR3 consists of 13 residues. Trimming pared 3 bases from V and 8 bases from J, leaving 11 bases between.

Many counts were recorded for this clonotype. The CDR3 nucleotides are TGTGCCAGCAGCCCCCGACAGTCCTACGAGCAGTACTTC. It yields the protein CASSPRQSYEQYF. J is TRBJ2-7 and V is TRBV7-9; D may be TRBD1 (5 bases). The CDR3 has 13 residues. Trimming took off 5 bases at V and 1 base at J, with 9 bases between the two ends. Per the germline V gene, CDR1 is SEHNR and CDR2 is FQNEAQ (reference sequence).

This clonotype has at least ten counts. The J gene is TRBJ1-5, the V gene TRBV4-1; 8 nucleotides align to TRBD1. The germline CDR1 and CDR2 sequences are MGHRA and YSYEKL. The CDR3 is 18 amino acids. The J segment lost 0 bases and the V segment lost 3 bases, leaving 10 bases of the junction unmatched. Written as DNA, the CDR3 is TGCGCCAGCAGCCACCAAAGGACAGGGCGTTATAGCAATCAGCCCCAGCATTTT. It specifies CASSHQRTGRYSNQPQHF.

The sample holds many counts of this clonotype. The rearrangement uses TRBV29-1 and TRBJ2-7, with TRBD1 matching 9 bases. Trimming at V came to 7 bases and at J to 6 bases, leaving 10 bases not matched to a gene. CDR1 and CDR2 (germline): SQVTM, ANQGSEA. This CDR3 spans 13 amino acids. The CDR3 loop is CSALITGGGEQYF. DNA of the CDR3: TGCAGCGCCCTAATTACAGGGGGCGGCGAGCAGTACTTC.

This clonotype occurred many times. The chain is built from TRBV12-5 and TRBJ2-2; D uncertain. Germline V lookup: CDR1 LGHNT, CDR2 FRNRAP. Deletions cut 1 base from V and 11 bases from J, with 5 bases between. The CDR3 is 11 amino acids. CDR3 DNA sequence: TGTGCTAGTGGTTTGGGATATGAGCTGTTTTTT. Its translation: CASGLGYELFF.

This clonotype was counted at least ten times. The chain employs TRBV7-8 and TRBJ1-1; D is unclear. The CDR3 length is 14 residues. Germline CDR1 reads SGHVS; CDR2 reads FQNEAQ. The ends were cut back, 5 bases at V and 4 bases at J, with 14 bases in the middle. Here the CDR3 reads CASSLVVWATEAFF. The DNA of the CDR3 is TGTGCCAGCAGCCTCGTTGTATGGGCCACTGAAGCTTTCTTT.

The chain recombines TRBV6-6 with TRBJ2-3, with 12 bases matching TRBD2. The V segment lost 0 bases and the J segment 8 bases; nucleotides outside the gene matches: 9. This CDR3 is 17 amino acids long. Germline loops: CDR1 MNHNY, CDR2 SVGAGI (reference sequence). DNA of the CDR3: TGTGCCAGCAGTTACTCGAGGTTCGTGACTAGCGGGGGTACGCAGTATTTT. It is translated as CASSYSRFVTSGGTQYF.

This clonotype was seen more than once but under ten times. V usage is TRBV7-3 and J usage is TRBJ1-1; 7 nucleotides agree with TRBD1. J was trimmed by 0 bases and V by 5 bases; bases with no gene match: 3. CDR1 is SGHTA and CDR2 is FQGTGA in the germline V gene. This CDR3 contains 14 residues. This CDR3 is CASSPGTVNTEAFF. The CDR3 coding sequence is TGTGCCAGCAGCCCCGGGACAGTGAACACTGAAGCTTTCTTT.

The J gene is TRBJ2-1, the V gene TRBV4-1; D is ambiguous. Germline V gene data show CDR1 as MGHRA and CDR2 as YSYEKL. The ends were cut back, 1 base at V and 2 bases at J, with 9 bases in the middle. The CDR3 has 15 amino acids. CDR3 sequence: CASSQGLVAYNEQFF. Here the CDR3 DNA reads TGCGCCAGCAGCCAAGGTCTAGTAGCCTACAATGAGCAGTTCTTC.

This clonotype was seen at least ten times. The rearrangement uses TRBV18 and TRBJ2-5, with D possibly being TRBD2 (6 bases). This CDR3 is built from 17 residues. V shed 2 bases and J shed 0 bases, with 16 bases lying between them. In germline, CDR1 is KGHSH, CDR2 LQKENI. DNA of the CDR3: TGTGCCAGCTCACCATTGGAGTCAGGGAGGTACCAAGAGACCCAGTACTTC. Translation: CASSPLESGRYQETQYF.

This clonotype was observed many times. The CDR3: CSALPGVGNQPQHF. The DNA of the CDR3 is TGCAGTGCCCTCCCTGGGGTCGGCAATCAGCCCCAGCATTTT. This sequence joins TRBV20-1 and TRBJ1-5; D remains unclear. The CDR3 loop spans 14 amino acids. Between the trimmed V and J ends, which lost 6 bases and 2 bases, there was a span of 14 bases. Germline CDR1 reads DFQATT; CDR2 reads SNEGSKA (reference sequence).

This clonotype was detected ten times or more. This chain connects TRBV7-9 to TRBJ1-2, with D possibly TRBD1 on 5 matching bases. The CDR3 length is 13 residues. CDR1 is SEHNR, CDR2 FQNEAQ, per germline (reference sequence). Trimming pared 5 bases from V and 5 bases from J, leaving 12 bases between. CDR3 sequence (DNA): TGTGCCAGCAGCCTGGGACGATTATATGGCTACACCTTC. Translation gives CASSLGRLYGYTF.

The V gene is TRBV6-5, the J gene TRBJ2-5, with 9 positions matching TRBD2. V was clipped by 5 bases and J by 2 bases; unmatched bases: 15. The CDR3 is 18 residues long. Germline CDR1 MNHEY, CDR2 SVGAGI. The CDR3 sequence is CASSKYGLARTVQETQYF. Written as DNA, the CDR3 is TGTGCCAGCAGTAAATATGGACTAGCGAGAACCGTACAAGAGACCCAGTACTTC.

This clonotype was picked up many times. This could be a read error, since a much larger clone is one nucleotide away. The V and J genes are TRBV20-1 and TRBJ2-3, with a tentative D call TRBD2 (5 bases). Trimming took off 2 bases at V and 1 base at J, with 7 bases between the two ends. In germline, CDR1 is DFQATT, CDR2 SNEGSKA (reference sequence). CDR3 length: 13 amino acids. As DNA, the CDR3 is TGCAGTGCTAGAAGCGGAGGCACAGATACGCAGTATTTT. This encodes CSARSGGTDTQYF.

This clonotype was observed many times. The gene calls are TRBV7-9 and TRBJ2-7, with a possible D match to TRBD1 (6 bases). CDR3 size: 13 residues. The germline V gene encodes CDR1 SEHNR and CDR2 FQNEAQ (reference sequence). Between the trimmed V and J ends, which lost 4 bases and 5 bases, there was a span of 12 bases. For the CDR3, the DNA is TGTGCCAGCAGCTCACCCTACAGGGACGAGCAGTACTTC. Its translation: CASSSPYRDEQYF.

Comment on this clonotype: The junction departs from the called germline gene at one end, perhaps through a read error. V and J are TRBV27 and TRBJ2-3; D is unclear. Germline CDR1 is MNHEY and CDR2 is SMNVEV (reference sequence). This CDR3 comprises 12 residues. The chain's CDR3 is CASSFPVGTQYF. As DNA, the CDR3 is TGCGCCAGCAGTTTTCCTGTAGGTACGCAGTATTTT.

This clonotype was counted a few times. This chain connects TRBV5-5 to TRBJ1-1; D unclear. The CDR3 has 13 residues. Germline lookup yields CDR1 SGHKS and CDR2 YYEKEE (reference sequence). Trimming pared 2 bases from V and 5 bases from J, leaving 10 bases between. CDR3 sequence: CASSLRAGTEAFF. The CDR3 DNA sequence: TGTGCCAGCAGCTTACGAGCCGGGACTGAAGCTTTCTTT.

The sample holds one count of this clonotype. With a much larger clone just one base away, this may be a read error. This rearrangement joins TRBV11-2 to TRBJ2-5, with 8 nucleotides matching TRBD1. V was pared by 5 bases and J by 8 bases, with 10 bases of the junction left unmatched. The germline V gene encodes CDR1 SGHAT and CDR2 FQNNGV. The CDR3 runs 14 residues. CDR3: CASSRGQATDTQYF. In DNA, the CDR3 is TGTGCCAGCAGCCGGGGACAGGCGACGGACACCCAGTACTTC.

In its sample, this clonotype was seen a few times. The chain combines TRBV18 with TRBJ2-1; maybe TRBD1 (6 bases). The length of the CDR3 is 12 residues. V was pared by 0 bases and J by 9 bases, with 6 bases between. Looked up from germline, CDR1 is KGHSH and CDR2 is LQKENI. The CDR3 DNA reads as TGTGCCAGCTCACCACCAGGGGGTGAGCAGTTCTTC. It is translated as CASSPPGGEQFF.

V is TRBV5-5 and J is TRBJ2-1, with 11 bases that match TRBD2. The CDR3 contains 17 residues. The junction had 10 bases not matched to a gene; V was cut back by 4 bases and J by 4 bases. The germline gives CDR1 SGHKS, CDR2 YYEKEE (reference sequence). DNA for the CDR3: TGTGCCAGCAGCCCGGGAGCTAGCGGGAGGTGGTACAATGAGCAGTTCTTC. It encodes CASSPGASGRWYNEQFF.

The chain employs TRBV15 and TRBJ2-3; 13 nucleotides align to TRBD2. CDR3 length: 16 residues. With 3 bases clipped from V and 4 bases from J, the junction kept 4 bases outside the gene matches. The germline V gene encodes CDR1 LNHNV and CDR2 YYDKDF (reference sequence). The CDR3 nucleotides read TGTGCCACCAGCAGGGGGGGACTAGCGGGGTCAGATACGCAGTATTTT. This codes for CATSRGGLAGSDTQYF.

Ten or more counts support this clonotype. The DNA for the CDR3 is TGCAGTGCGCCGGGCAGGGGCCGTAATCAGCCCCAGCATTTT. Protein: CSAPGRGRNQPQHF. This chain joins TRBV20-1 and TRBJ1-5; maybe TRBD1 (6 bases). CDR3 size: 14 residues. The germline V gene encodes CDR1 DFQATT and CDR2 SNEGSKA (reference sequence). V was cut by 6 bases and J by 4 bases, with 16 bases left in between.

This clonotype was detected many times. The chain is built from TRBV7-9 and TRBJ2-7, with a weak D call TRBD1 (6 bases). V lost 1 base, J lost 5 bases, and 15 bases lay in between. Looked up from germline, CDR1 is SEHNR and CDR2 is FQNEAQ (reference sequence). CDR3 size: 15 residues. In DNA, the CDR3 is TGTGCCAGCAGCTTAGTGCTGGGGGCGCGGGACGAGCAGTACTTC. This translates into CASSLVLGARDEQYF.

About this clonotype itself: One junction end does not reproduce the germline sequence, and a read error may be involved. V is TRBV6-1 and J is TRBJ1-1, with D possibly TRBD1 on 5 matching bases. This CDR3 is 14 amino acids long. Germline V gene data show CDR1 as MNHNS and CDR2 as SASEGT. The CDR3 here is CASSSPTVKHEALF. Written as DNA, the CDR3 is TGCGCCAGCAGTTCGCCGACAGTAAAGCATGAAGCTTTATTT.

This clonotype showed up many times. CDR3 nucleotides: TGTGCCAGCAGTTACTCGCGGGGCCCCCACGAGCAGTACTTC. Protein sequence: CASSYSRGPHEQYF. The chain employs TRBV6-6 and TRBJ2-7, with D perhaps TRBD2 (6 bases). Germline V lookup: CDR1 MNHNY, CDR2 SVGAGI (reference sequence). Trimming stripped 0 bases from V and 5 bases from J, with 11 bases between. CDR3 length equals 14 residues.

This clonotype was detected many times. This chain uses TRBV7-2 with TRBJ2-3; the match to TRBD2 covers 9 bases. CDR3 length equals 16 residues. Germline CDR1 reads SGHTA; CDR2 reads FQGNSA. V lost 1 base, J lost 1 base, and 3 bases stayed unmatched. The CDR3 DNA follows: TGTGCCAGCAGCTTAGGGGCTAGCGGGGGCACAGATACGCAGTATTTT. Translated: CASSLGASGGTDTQYF.

The CDR3: CASSDRQSSYEQYF. DNA of the CDR3: TGTGCCAGCTCCGATCGACAGTCCTCCTACGAGCAGTACTTC. V usage is TRBV18 and J usage is TRBJ2-7, with a weak D call TRBD1 (5 bases). Germline lookup yields CDR1 KGHSH and CDR2 LQKENI. The CDR3 spans 14 residues. The V gene lost 6 bases and the J gene lost 0 bases, with 12 bases spanning the gap.